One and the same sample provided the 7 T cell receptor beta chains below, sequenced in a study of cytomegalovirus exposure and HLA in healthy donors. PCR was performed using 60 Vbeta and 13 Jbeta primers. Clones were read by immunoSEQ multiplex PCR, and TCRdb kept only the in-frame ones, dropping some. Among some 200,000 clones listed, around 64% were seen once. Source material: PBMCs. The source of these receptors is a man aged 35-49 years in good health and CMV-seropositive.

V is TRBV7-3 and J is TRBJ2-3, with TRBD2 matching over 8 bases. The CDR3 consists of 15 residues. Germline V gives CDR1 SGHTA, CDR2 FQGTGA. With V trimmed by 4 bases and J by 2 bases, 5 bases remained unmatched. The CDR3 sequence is CASSYLAGPTDTQYF. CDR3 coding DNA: TGTGCCAGCAGCTACTTAGCGGGGCCCACAGATACGCAGTATTTT.

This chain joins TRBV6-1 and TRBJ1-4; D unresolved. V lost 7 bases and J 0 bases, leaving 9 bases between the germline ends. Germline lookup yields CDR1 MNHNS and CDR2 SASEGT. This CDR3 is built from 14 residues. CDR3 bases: TGTGCCAGCACCACCAGTTCAACTAATGAAAAACTGTTTTTT. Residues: CASTTSSTNEKLFF.

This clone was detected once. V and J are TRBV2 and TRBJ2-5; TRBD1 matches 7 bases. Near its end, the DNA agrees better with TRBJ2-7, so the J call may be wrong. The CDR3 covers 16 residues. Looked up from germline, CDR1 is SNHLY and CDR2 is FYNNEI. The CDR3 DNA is TGTGCCAGCAGTAGAATCGAAGAGGGCAGGGGGTACGAGCAGTACTTC. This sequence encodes CASSRIEEGRGYEQYF.

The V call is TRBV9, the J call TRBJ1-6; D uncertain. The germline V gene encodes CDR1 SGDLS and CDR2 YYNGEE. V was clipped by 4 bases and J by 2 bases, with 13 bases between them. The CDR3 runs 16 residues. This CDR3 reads CASSPRPTPYNSPLHF. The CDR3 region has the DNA TGTGCCAGCAGCCCGCGGCCCACCCCCTATAATTCACCCCTCCACTTT. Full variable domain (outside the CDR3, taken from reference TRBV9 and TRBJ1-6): DSGVTQTPKHLITATGQRVTLRCSPRSGDLSVYWYQQSLDQGLQFLIQYYNGEERAKGNILERFSAQQFPDLHSELNLSSLELGDSALYFCASSPRPTPYNSPLHFGNGTRLTVT.

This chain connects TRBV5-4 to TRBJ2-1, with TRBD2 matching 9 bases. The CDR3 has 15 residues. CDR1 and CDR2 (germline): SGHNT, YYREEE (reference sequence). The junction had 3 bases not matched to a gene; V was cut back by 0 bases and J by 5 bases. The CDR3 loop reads CASSLGLAGHNEQFF. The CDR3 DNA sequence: TGTGCCAGCAGCTTGGGGCTAGCGGGGCACAATGAGCAGTTCTTC.

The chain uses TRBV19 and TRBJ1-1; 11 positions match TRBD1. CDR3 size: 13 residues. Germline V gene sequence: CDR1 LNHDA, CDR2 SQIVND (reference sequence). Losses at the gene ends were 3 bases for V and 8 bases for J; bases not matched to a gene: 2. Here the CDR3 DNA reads TGTGCCAGTAGTATGGACAGGGGGCAGGAAGCTTTCTTT. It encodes CASSMDRGQEAFF.

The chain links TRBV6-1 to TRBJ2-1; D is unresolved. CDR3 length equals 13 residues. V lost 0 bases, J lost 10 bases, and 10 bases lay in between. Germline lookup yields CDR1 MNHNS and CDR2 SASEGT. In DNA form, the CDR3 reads TGTGCCAGCAGTGAAGCGGCGGTTTGGGAGCAGTTCTTC. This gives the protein CASSEAAVWEQFF.